The following is a T cell receptor beta chain sequence with its context. Its specificity is unknown. The CDR3 goes on 3 residues after the read ends, and that part is filled in from the germline J gene. Between the trimmed V and J ends, which lost 6 bases and 6 bases, there was a span of 13 bases. Germline V gene lookup returns CDR1 SGHRS and CDR2 YFSETQ. The CDR3 covers 12 residues. This sample was taken from a study of T cells in women clearing cervical HPV infection. General observations from the study: Cases carried less TRBV6-7 than controls: approximately 0.1% versus 0.16%.

Produced via immunoSEQ multiplex PCR; TCRdb's table is partial and in-frame only. The sample table includes 30,000 to 40,000 clones. The gene calls are TRBV5-1 and TRBJ2-7, with D uncertain. This sequence originates from a woman aged 18 to 75 with a cervical HPV16 infection that either progressed to CIN3+ or cleared (not recorded which). The sample was blood buffy coat. The part of the CDR3 DNA that was read is TGCGCCAGCATAGGGCTCTCTCCCGAG. Its protein product is CASIGLSPE. The entire CDR3 protein reads CASIGLSPEQYF. Combining the CDR3 with reference TRBV5-1 and TRBJ2-7 gives the whole variable domain KAGVTQTPRYLIKTRGQQVTLSCSPISGHRSVSWYQQTPGQGLQFLFEYFSETQRNKGNFPGRFSGRQFSNSRSEMNVSTLELGDSALYLCASIGLSPEQYFGPGTRLTVT.